Listed below are T cell receptor beta chains from one sample, sequenced in a study of T cell changes during pregnancy in multiple sclerosis. Profiling relied on immunoSEQ multiplex PCR, and the TCRdb table lists in-frame clones only, not all of them. The sample gives 70,000 or so clones, about nine tenths of which show up once; 0.25% to 0.3% is in the top ten. The source material was CD4+ T cells from peripheral blood mononuclear cells, sampled after pregnancy. These receptors were obtained from a female donor with multiple sclerosis, enrolled in a pregnancy study. Both conserved end residues are part of each CDR3.

J,V,CDR3
TRBJ1-4,TRBV9,CASSDSAGSNEKLFF
TRBJ1-1,TRBV6-1,CASSEVGRGSTEAFF
TRBJ2-1,TRBV29-1,CSVERGQGYNEQFF
TRBJ2-2,TRBV5-1,CASSSADSIGELFF
TRBJ2-7,TRBV28,CASRGAGGPREQYF
TRBJ2-7,TRBV5-4,CASSFSPYEQYF
TRBJ2-3,TRBV27,CASSPGLGAATDTQYF
TRBJ2-2,TRBV9,CASSVVEVGGELFF
TRBJ2-3,TRBV5-1,CASSIRLAGGPTDTQYF
TRBJ2-7,TRBV21-1,CASSKELIAGVSYEQYF
TRBJ2-1,TRBV5-1,CASSLPSGEQFF
TRBJ2-5,TRBV28,CASTFTSGLQETQYF
TRBJ1-1,TRBV28,CASREGPLNTEAFF
TRBJ2-2,TRBV5-4,CASSLPRDSVGAGELFF
TRBJ1-1,TRBV4-2,CASSQEKGTGEAFF
TRBJ1-2,TRBV10-2,CASSEMAGAYGYTF
TRBJ2-2,TRBV6-4,CASRTRPEAGELFF
TRBJ1-2,TRBV19,CASSMKGAVSGYTF
TRBJ1-5,TRBV2,CASTSGQPNQPQHF
TRBJ2-7,TRBV7-4,CASSFGDRGYEQYF
TRBJ2-1,TRBV27,CASSLRSSGYNEQFF
TRBJ2-5,TRBV11-2,CASSLQPSGSGQETQYF
TRBJ2-1,TRBV9,CASSVAGGAKDEQFF
TRBJ1-4,TRBV15,CATSRDVTGSNEKLFF
TRBJ2-1,TRBV5-1,CASSLASGSSYNEQFF
TRBJ1-5,TRBV27,CASSRTANQPQHF
TRBJ1-5,TRBV19,CASSMQKDQPQHF
TRBJ2-1,TRBV6-1,CASSAGLAGVDEQFF